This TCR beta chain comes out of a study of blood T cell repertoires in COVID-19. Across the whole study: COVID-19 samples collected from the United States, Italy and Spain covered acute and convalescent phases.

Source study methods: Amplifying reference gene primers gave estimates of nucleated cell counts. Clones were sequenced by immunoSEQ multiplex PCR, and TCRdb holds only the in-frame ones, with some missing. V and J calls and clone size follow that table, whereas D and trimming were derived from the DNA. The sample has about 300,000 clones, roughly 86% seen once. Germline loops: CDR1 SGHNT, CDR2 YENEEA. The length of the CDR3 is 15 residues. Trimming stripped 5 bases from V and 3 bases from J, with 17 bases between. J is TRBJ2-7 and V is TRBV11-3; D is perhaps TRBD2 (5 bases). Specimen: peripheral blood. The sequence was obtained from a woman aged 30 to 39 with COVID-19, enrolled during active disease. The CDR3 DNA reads TGTGCCAGCAGCCTCGGCGATAGCGATTACTACGAGCAGTACTTC. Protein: CASSLGDSDYYEQYF.